A single sample is the source of the 24 T cell receptor beta chains below, sequenced in a study of cytomegalovirus exposure and HLA in healthy donors. PCR was performed using 60 Vbeta and 13 Jbeta primers. TCRdb's copy holds only in-frame clones and misses some; the assay was immunoSEQ multiplex PCR. The sample shows around 180,000 clones, roughly 80% of them seen only once. Specimen: PBMCs. The source is a man aged 55 to 69 in good health and CMV-seronegative.

This rearrangement joins TRBV19 to TRBJ2-7; 11 bases match TRBD1. V was pared by 10 bases and J by 7 bases, with 12 bases of the junction left unmatched. The CDR3 length is 14 residues. CDR1 and CDR2 from the germline V gene are LNHDA and SQIVND (reference sequence). CDR3 DNA: TGTGCCACCGATGGGACAGGGGGTTCCGGGGAGCAGTACTTC. It encodes CATDGTGGSGEQYF.

The rearrangement uses TRBV6-1 and TRBJ1-4; no clear D. Germline assignment: CDR1 MNHNS and CDR2 SASEGT. The CDR3 totals 13 residues. V was trimmed by 6 bases and J by 6 bases, leaving 11 bases between them. This chain's CDR3 is CASRSSRDEKLFF. The CDR3 DNA is TGTGCCAGCAGGTCGTCGCGGGATGAAAAACTGTTTTTT.

The table lists this clone with a few counts. The chain combines TRBV29-1 with TRBJ1-3; no firm D call. Germline V CDR1 and CDR2: SQVTM, ANQGSEA. V shed 4 bases and J shed 2 bases, with 12 bases lying between them. The CDR3 is made up of 14 amino acids. CDR3 protein: CSVVGGFAGNTIYF. The CDR3 bases are TGCAGCGTTGTAGGCGGGTTTGCTGGAAACACCATATATTTT.

The rearrangement joins TRBV29-1 to TRBJ1-2; TRBD1 is a possible D gene (5 bases). Trimming cost V 5 bases and J 7 bases, with 14 bases left between them. Germline lookup yields CDR1 SQVTM and CDR2 ANQGSEA. This CDR3 has 12 amino acids. The CDR3 DNA reads TGCAGCGTTCAAGTGGGGGGGGGTGGCTACACCTTC. Translating it yields CSVQVGGGGYTF. Full variable domain (rest looked up from reference TRBV29-1 and TRBJ1-2): SAVISQKPSRDICQRGTSLTIQCQVDSQVTMMFWYRQQPGQSLTLIATANQGSEATYESGFVIDKFPISRPNLTFSTLTVSNMSPEDSSIYLCSVQVGGGGYTFGSGTRLTVV.

Note on this clone: Other DNA sequences in the sample encode the same CDR3. V and J are TRBV5-6 and TRBJ1-5; TRBD1 matches 8 bases. This CDR3 has 14 amino acids. The V and J ends lost 1 base and 7 bases, in that order; junction bases with no gene match: 4. Germline V gene lookup returns CDR1 SGHDT and CDR2 YYEEEE. CDR3 amino acids: CASSLFQGAQPQHF. CDR3 sequence (DNA): TGTGCCAGCAGCTTGTTTCAGGGGGCCCAGCCCCAGCATTTT.

The chain couples TRBV11-2 to TRBJ2-5, with 9 nucleotides matching TRBD2. Germline loops: CDR1 SGHAT, CDR2 FQNNGV. The V and J ends lost 1 base and 1 base, in that order; junction bases with no gene match: 1. The CDR3 length is 15 residues. For the CDR3, the DNA is TGTGCCAGCAGCTTAGTGCGGGGGGGCCAAGAGACCCAGTACTTC. This codes for CASSLVRGGQETQYF.

This clone appeared a few times. This chain connects TRBV5-1 to TRBJ2-3, with a tentative D call TRBD2 (5 bases). The CDR3 spans 19 residues. V gave up 0 bases and J gave up 2 bases, with 22 bases separating them. Germline V lookup: CDR1 SGHRS, CDR2 YFSETQ. CDR3 sequence (DNA): TGCGCCAGCAGCTTGGCCCCGGCCGTCGGGAAATGGTACACAGATACGCAGTATTTT. Translating it yields CASSLAPAVGKWYTDTQYF.

This clone was seen more than once but under ten times. The V gene is TRBV5-6, the J gene TRBJ2-5; D unclear. Between the trimmed V and J ends, which lost 2 bases and 2 bases, there was a span of 7 bases. CDR1 is SGHDT and CDR2 is YYEEEE in the germline V gene. This CDR3 spans 13 amino acids. In nucleotides, the CDR3 is TGTGCCAGCAGCTTTCAGACTCAAGAGACCCAGTACTTC. Its protein is CASSFQTQETQYF.

The CDR3 protein is CASSLAGLAGRGANVLTF. In DNA form, the CDR3 reads TGCGCCAGCAGCTTGGCGGGACTAGCGGGGCGGGGGGCCAACGTCCTGACTTTC. The chain couples TRBV5-1 to TRBJ2-6; TRBD2 matches at 13 bases. This CDR3 spans 18 amino acids. Germline lookup yields CDR1 SGHRS and CDR2 YFSETQ. The V segment lost 0 bases and the J segment 4 bases; nucleotides outside the gene matches: 4.

This clone has just a few counts. The chain recombines TRBV5-1 with TRBJ2-3; TRBD2 matches at 7 bases. V lost 4 bases to trimming and J lost 2 bases; unmatched junction nucleotides: 10. Germline CDR1 SGHRS, CDR2 YFSETQ. The CDR3 runs to 16 residues. In DNA, the CDR3 is TGCGCCAGCAGCCCGATAGCGGGCGTCGCCACAGATACGCAGTATTTT. Translating it yields CASSPIAGVATDTQYF.

The J gene is TRBJ2-1, the V gene TRBV2, with 12 positions matching TRBD1. Trimming removed 7 bases from V and 2 bases from J; junction bases left unmatched: 6. Per germline, CDR1 SNHLY and CDR2 FYNNEI. CDR3 length equals 16 residues. In nucleotides, the CDR3 is TGTGCCAGCAAAGGGGACAGGGGGCCCGCCTACAATGAGCAGTTCTTC. Amino acid sequence: CASKGDRGPAYNEQFF. The full variable domain, completed using reference TRBV2 and TRBJ2-1, is EPEVTQTPSHQVTQMGQEVILRCVPISNHLYFYWYRQILGQKVEFLVSFYNNEISEKSEIFDDQFSVERPDGSNFTLKIRSTKLEDSAMYFCASKGDRGPAYNEQFFGPGTRLTVL.

This rearrangement joins TRBV13 to TRBJ2-7; D is possibly TRBD1 (5 bases). Germline V gene data show CDR1 as PRHDT and CDR2 as FYEKMQ (reference sequence). CDR3 length: 14 amino acids. The V end was cut by 5 bases, the J end by 0 bases, with 11 bases between. The CDR3 nucleotides are TGTGCCAGCAGCCCCCGGACACGCTCCTACGAGCAGTACTTC. It specifies CASSPRTRSYEQYF.

This clone was counted only a few times. This rearrangement joins TRBV18 to TRBJ2-1; perhaps TRBD2 as D (6 bases). This CDR3 region has 12 residues. The V gene's germline CDR1 is KGHSH and CDR2 LQKENI. Trimming pared 6 bases from V and 9 bases from J, leaving 12 bases between. CDR3 in DNA: TGTGCCAGCTCCCAACGACTAGGTGAGCAGTTCTTC. It encodes CASSQRLGEQFF.

The chain combines TRBV5-1 with TRBJ1-1, with D maybe TRBD1 (6 bases). CDR1 is SGHRS, CDR2 YFSETQ, per germline. V lost 4 bases to trimming and J lost 7 bases, with 11 bases between them. The CDR3 has 12 amino acids. The CDR3 DNA reads TGCGCCAGCAGCCCCGTGGACAGTGAAGCTTTCTTT. Protein sequence: CASSPVDSEAFF.

The V gene is TRBV6-5, the J gene TRBJ2-7, with TRBD2 matching 8 bases. The V gene's germline CDR1 is MNHEY and CDR2 SVGAGI. V shed 6 bases and J 6 bases; nucleotides not matched to a gene: 10. There are 14 residues in the CDR3. The CDR3 DNA reads as TGTGCCAGCAGCCGCGGGGGGCCCCAGGGCGAGCAGTACTTC. Its protein product is CASSRGGPQGEQYF.

The chain uses TRBV5-6 and TRBJ2-7; 7 nucleotides align to TRBD2. Germline values: CDR1 SGHDT, CDR2 YYEEEE. Trimming cost V 2 bases and J 6 bases; bases outside gene matches: 8. The CDR3 extends over 14 amino acids. CDR3 in amino acids: CASSLGSGQGEQYF. CDR3 DNA sequence: TGTGCCAGCAGCTTAGGTAGCGGGCAGGGCGAGCAGTACTTC.

This sequence joins TRBV7-8 and TRBJ1-1; 9 nucleotides agree with TRBD1. The ends lost 0 bases at V and 5 bases at J; junction bases unmatched: 7. Germline CDR1 and CDR2: SGHVS and FQNEAQ. The length of the CDR3 is 16 residues. The CDR3 DNA sequence: TGTGCCAGCAGCTTAGCGACGGGGACAGGGAAAACTGAAGCTTTCTTT. Amino acid sequence: CASSLATGTGKTEAFF.

This clone came up once. The chain recombines TRBV11-2 with TRBJ2-2; 8 nucleotides agree with TRBD2. The V gene end was trimmed by 6 bases and the J gene end by 0 bases; junction bases not matched to a gene: 0. The CDR3 consists of 14 residues. Per the germline V gene, CDR1 is SGHAT and CDR2 is FQNNGV. CDR3 DNA sequence: TGTGCCAGCAGTAGCGGGGCGAACACCGGGGAGCTGTTTTTT. This gives the protein CASSSGANTGELFF.

V is TRBV6-5 and J is TRBJ1-2; TRBD1 might be the D (5 bases). The CDR3 is 12 residues long. Germline V gene data show CDR1 as MNHEY and CDR2 as SVGAGI. V lost 5 bases and J 10 bases, leaving 14 bases between the germline ends. CDR3 nucleotide sequence: TGTGCCAGCAGTGAAGCTGCAGGGTACTACACCTTC. It codes for CASSEAAGYYTF.

V is TRBV4-3 and J is TRBJ2-1; 11 bases are a match to TRBD2. V lost 4 bases to trimming and J lost 4 bases; unmatched junction nucleotides: 3. Looked up from germline, CDR1 is LGHNA and CDR2 is YSLEER. The CDR3 runs 15 residues. CDR3 sequence reads: CASSPGTSGYNEQFF. Here the CDR3 DNA reads TGCGCCAGCAGCCCTGGGACTAGCGGTTACAATGAGCAGTTCTTC.

V and J are TRBV7-2 and TRBJ2-2, with a weak D call TRBD1 (6 bases). The CDR3 loop spans 14 amino acids. Germline V gene lookup returns CDR1 SGHTA and CDR2 FQGNSA. Trimming removed 6 bases from V and 4 bases from J, with 12 bases in between. The CDR3 spells CASSRDTSTGELFF. The CDR3 DNA is TGTGCCAGCAGTCGGGACACTAGCACCGGGGAGCTGTTTTTT.

In regard to this clone: A junction end diverges from the germline sequence, so it may reflect a read error. V usage is TRBV28 and J usage is TRBJ2-7; TRBD1 aligns across 11 bases. The germline CDR1 and CDR2 sequences are MDHEN and SYDVKM. CDR3 size: 14 residues. CDR3 in amino acids: CASCFSGQGGEQYF. The CDR3 nucleotides are TGTGCCAGCTGTTTTTCGGGACAGGGGGGCGAGCAGTACTTC.

The chain links TRBV30 to TRBJ2-3; 9 positions match TRBD2. Germline trimming cut 1 base from V and 4 bases from J; bases unmatched to any gene: 12. This CDR3 region has 17 residues. Germline V gene data show CDR1 as GTSNPN and CDR2 as SVGIG (reference sequence). CDR3 nucleotide sequence: TGTGCCTGGAGTGGCCAGGGATGGCGGGAGGGCCCAGATACGCAGTATTTT. Translated: CAWSGQGWREGPDTQYF.

This clone came up a few times. The genes are TRBV6-1 and TRBJ1-1; D unresolved. Per germline, CDR1 MNHNS and CDR2 SASEGT. The CDR3 extends over 12 amino acids. V was cut by 6 bases and J by 5 bases, with 10 bases left in between. CDR3 in amino acids: CASRYGNTEAFF. As DNA, the CDR3 is TGTGCCAGCAGGTACGGGAATACTGAAGCTTTCTTT.